These 29 T cell receptor beta chains share one sample of origin, sequenced in a study of T cells after yellow fever vaccination. TCRdb fed the 5' RACE reads into MiXCR, producing one record per CDR3 protein. Of more than 300,000 distinct CDR3 sequences in the sample, 9.5% to 12% were seen once. This material consisted of CD4+ T cells sorted from PBMCs, taken 45 days after the yellow fever booster vaccination. These receptor sequences come from a man between 18 and 35 years old who received the YFV17D yellow fever vaccine.

The rearrangement uses TRBV6-1 and TRBJ2-7; 10 bases are a match to TRBD1. The ends lost 2 bases at V and 5 bases at J; junction bases unmatched: 6. CDR1 is MNHNS, CDR2 SASEGT, per germline. The CDR3 runs 15 residues. CDR3 nucleotides: TGTGCCAGCAGTGAACGGGGGGACAGGGGCGACGAGCAGTACTTC. Translated, it gives CASSERGDRGDEQYF.

The V gene is TRBV5-6, the J gene TRBJ2-3; D is possibly TRBD2 (6 bases). Germline lookup yields CDR1 SGHDT and CDR2 YYEEEE. Trimming stripped 3 bases from V and 2 bases from J, with 7 bases between. The length of the CDR3 is 13 residues. The CDR3 DNA reads TGTGCCAGCAGCTGGGGGGTCACAGATACGCAGTATTTT. It encodes CASSWGVTDTQYF.

This clonotype has a count of ten or more. The chain uses TRBV7-2 and TRBJ2-7, with D maybe TRBD2 (6 bases). CDR1 is SGHTA, CDR2 FQGNSA, per germline. CDR3 length: 14 amino acids. The V and J ends lost 5 bases and 4 bases respectively, with 15 bases between them. For the CDR3, the DNA is TGTGCCAGCAGCCCAAATAGCGGTCCGTACGAGCAGTACTTC. Its translation is CASSPNSGPYEQYF.

This chain joins TRBV7-3 and TRBJ1-5, with D perhaps TRBD1 (5 bases). The germline CDR1 and CDR2 sequences are SGHTA and FQGTGA. The ends were cut back, 5 bases at V and 1 base at J, with 18 bases in the middle. The CDR3 covers 17 residues. The CDR3 spells CASSQPLGTESNQPQHF. The CDR3 DNA reads TGTGCCAGCAGCCAACCTCTCGGGACTGAGAGCAATCAGCCCCAGCATTTT.

The chain recombines TRBV5-4 with TRBJ2-6, with 9 nucleotides matching TRBD2. The CDR3 sequence is 18 residues long. Losses at the gene ends were 5 bases for V and 1 base for J; bases not matched to a gene: 10. Germline V lookup: CDR1 SGHNT, CDR2 YYREEE (reference sequence). The CDR3 sequence is CASRLGLAFSSGANVLTF. The DNA for the CDR3 is TGTGCCAGCAGACTAGGACTAGCGTTTTCATCTGGGGCCAACGTCCTGACTTTC.

This clonotype was found a few times. This sequence joins TRBV6-5 and TRBJ2-3; 13 bases match TRBD2. This CDR3 spans 15 amino acids. J gave up 6 bases and V 4 bases, and 4 bases lay outside the gene matches. Germline V gene data show CDR1 as MNHEY and CDR2 as SVGAGI. CDR3 DNA sequence: TGTGCCAGCAGTTTCGGACTAGCGGGGGTTGATACGCAGTATTTT. It specifies CASSFGLAGVDTQYF.

CDR3 nucleotides: TGCGCCAGCAGCCAAGATATCGGGCAGGCCGGTGATACGCAGTATTTT. It is translated as CASSQDIGQAGDTQYF. V is TRBV4-3 and J is TRBJ2-3, with D unclear. The CDR3 has 16 amino acids. The V gene's germline CDR1 is LGHNA and CDR2 YSLEER. V lost 0 bases, J lost 6 bases, and 16 bases lay in between.

This clonotype has only a few counts. This chain connects TRBV9 to TRBJ2-7, with D perhaps matching TRBD1 (5 bases). The CDR3 sequence is 16 residues long. CDR1 is SGDLS, CDR2 YYNGEE, per germline. Trimming pared 6 bases from V and 2 bases from J, leaving 21 bases between. CDR3 DNA: TGTGCCAGCACCGAAGGTCCGAGTTGGGGCGCCTACGAGCAGTACTTC. It is translated as CASTEGPSWGAYEQYF.

The CDR3 reads CASSAGGQGYYEQYV. CDR3 nucleotides: TGTGCCAGCAGTGCGGGGGGACAGGGTTACTACGAGCAGTACGTC. V usage is TRBV2 and J usage is TRBJ2-7, with TRBD1 matching over 9 bases. From germline, CDR1 is SNHLY and CDR2 FYNNEI. V lost 4 bases and J lost 3; bases outside the gene matches: 7. The CDR3 totals 15 residues.

The chain links TRBV7-2 to TRBJ1-5; 7 bases are a match to TRBD1. The germline V gene encodes CDR1 SGHTA and CDR2 FQGNSA. This CDR3 is built from 13 residues. With V trimmed by 5 bases and J by 5 bases, 3 bases remained unmatched. CDR3 region: CASSIQGDQPQHF. The CDR3 DNA is TGTGCCAGCAGCATTCAGGGGGATCAGCCCCAGCATTTT.

This CDR3 reads CASSYDASGEQYV. The CDR3 coding sequence is TGTGCCAGCAGTTACGATGCTAGCGGGGAGCAGTACGTC. This chain connects TRBV6-5 to TRBJ2-7; 8 positions agree with TRBD2. Germline loops: CDR1 MNHEY, CDR2 SVGAGI. CDR3 length: 13 residues. V gave up 2 bases and J gave up 7 bases; unmatched junction bases: 4.

In this sample, this clonotype turned up many times. The chain uses TRBV10-3 and TRBJ1-2; D ambiguous. Germline CDR1 reads ENHRY; CDR2 reads SYGVKD. The CDR3 covers 13 residues. V was pared by 3 bases and J by 7 bases, with 12 bases between. CDR3 protein: CAISDGPLAGYTF. The CDR3 DNA is TGTGCCATCAGTGACGGACCCCTCGCTGGCTACACCTTC.

This clonotype was seen a few times. V usage is TRBV19 and J usage is TRBJ2-1, with TRBD2 identical over 12 bases. Germline CDR1 and CDR2: LNHDA and SQIVND (reference sequence). The CDR3 is 16 residues long. J gave up 10 bases and V 0 bases, and 7 bases lay outside the gene matches. CDR3 amino acids: CASSIDPSGGAGEQFF. In DNA form, the CDR3 reads TGTGCCAGTAGTATAGATCCTAGCGGGGGGGCGGGCGAGCAGTTCTTC.

This clonotype occurred a few times. The gene calls are TRBV20-1 and TRBJ2-7; D is unclear. Between the trimmed V and J ends, which lost 1 base and 2 bases, there was a span of 9 bases. CDR3 length: 13 residues. From germline, CDR1 is DFQATT and CDR2 SNEGSKA (reference sequence). The CDR3 protein is CSARATRPYEQYF. The CDR3 nucleotides read TGCAGTGCTAGAGCCACCCGGCCCTACGAGCAGTACTTC.

The CDR3 region is CASSQNPQTSNQPQHF. As DNA, the CDR3 is TGCGCCAGCAGCCAGAACCCGCAGACTAGCAATCAGCCCCAGCATTTT. V gene TRBV4-1 combines with J gene TRBJ1-5; D ambiguous. The CDR3 is made up of 16 amino acids. Germline assignment: CDR1 MGHRA and CDR2 YSYEKL. V gave up 3 bases and J gave up 0 bases, with 12 bases separating them.

As for this clonotype: The junction shows a germline mismatch at one end, possibly a read error. DNA for the CDR3: TGTGCCAGCAGTGCCGATATCCGGGACCAGGGCTATGGCTGCACCTTC. Translating it yields CASSADIRDQGYGCTF. The chain carries TRBV12-3 or TRBV12-4 and TRBJ1-2; D perhaps matches TRBD1 (5 bases). This CDR3 is built from 16 residues.

This clonotype appeared a few times. The chain joins TRBV4-2 to TRBJ1-2, with 7 bases identical to TRBD1. V was clipped by 3 bases and J by 4 bases; unmatched bases: 11. The CDR3 spans 16 residues. CDR1 and CDR2 from the germline V gene are LGHNA and YNFKEQ. The CDR3 sequence: CASSQWDRDSTYGYTF. The CDR3 DNA sequence: TGTGCCAGCAGCCAGTGGGACCGGGACAGCACCTATGGCTACACCTTC.

This clonotype was observed many times. The V gene is TRBV4-3, the J gene TRBJ2-3; D unclear. V was trimmed by 2 bases and J by 7 bases, leaving 19 bases between them. This CDR3 comprises 16 residues. CDR1 LGHNA and CDR2 YSLEER come from the germline V gene. This CDR3 reads CASSQTPDPRTNTQYF. The CDR3 DNA reads TGCGCCAGCAGCCAAACCCCGGACCCACGTACAAATACGCAGTATTTT.

This rearrangement joins TRBV6-5 to TRBJ1-1; no clear D gene. The CDR3 runs to 13 residues. V lost 6 bases and J lost 6, with 14 bases in between. The germline gives CDR1 MNHEY, CDR2 SVGAGI. The CDR3 reads CASREGPGPEAFF. As DNA, the CDR3 is TGTGCCAGCAGAGAAGGGCCTGGCCCTGAAGCTTTCTTT.

This clonotype came up a few times. The CDR3 nucleotides read TGTGCCAGCAGCCCTGGACTCGAAAGCACAGATACGCAGTATTTT. Protein sequence: CASSPGLESTDTQYF. The V gene is TRBV14, the J gene TRBJ2-3; a weak D match, TRBD2 (5 bases). Looked up from germline, CDR1 is SGHDN and CDR2 is FVKESK. V lost 4 bases to trimming and J lost 0 bases, with 11 bases between them. The CDR3 contains 15 residues.

This clonotype was seen a few times. The V call is TRBV5-1, the J call TRBJ2-5; 10 bases are shared with TRBD2. V lost 4 bases and J lost 5; bases outside the gene matches: 5. CDR3 size: 14 residues. Germline assignment: CDR1 SGHRS and CDR2 YFSETQ. The CDR3 region has the DNA TGCGCCAGCAGCGAACCTAGCGGGGGCGAGACCCAGTACTTC. Translated: CASSEPSGGETQYF.

Only a few counts were recorded for this clonotype. The chain uses TRBV25-1 and TRBJ1-1; 7 bases agree with TRBD1. The CDR3 consists of 14 residues. Germline lookup yields CDR1 MGHDK and CDR2 SYGVNS. V lost 7 bases to trimming and J lost 1 base; unmatched junction nucleotides: 6. The CDR3 coding sequence is TGTGCCAGCACCACAGGGGACCGGAACACTGAAGCTTTCTTT. This translates into CASTTGDRNTEAFF.

The rearrangement joins TRBV7-2 to TRBJ2-5; D ambiguous. The CDR3 has 14 residues. Germline V gene lookup returns CDR1 SGHTA and CDR2 FQGNSA. Trimming shortened V by 5 bases and J by 5 bases, and 15 bases separated the two germline ends. The CDR3 here is CASSPGPLSETQYF. CDR3 coding DNA: TGTGCCAGCAGCCCCGGCCCCCTCTCGGAGACCCAGTACTTC.

CDR3 in DNA: TGCAGTGCCCATGGACTAGCGGGAGTGGGAGGGGATACGCAGTATTTT. Residues: CSAHGLAGVGGDTQYF. The V and J genes are TRBV20-1 and TRBJ2-3, with 13 positions matching TRBD2. The CDR3 consists of 16 residues. With V trimmed by 6 bases and J by 6 bases, 12 bases remained unmatched. In germline, CDR1 is DFQATT, CDR2 SNEGSKA (reference sequence).

There are many counts of this clonotype. V is TRBV2 and J is TRBJ1-1, with TRBD1 matching over 10 bases. J gave up 5 bases and V 7 bases, and 7 bases lay outside the gene matches. The CDR3 extends over 14 amino acids. Looked up from germline, CDR1 is SNHLY and CDR2 is FYNNEI. The CDR3 region is CASTSGTGVTEAFF. In DNA form, the CDR3 reads TGTGCCAGCACCTCCGGGACAGGGGTAACTGAAGCTTTCTTT.

The V and J genes are TRBV18 and TRBJ1-4; no definite D call. The V end was cut by 6 bases, the J end by 8 bases, with 16 bases between. Germline V lookup: CDR1 KGHSH, CDR2 LQKENI. This CDR3 spans 14 amino acids. The CDR3 spells CASSPTFLNEKLFF. The CDR3 nucleotides are TGTGCCAGCTCCCCAACGTTTCTAAACGAAAAACTGTTTTTT.

This clonotype was counted many times. CDR3 bases: TGTGCCAGCACCCCGGAAGGACAGGGAGGACTCTCACCCCTCCACTTT. Translated: CASTPEGQGGLSPLHF. The chain joins TRBV11-2 to TRBJ1-6; 8 bases are a match to TRBD1. Germline V gene lookup returns CDR1 SGHAT and CDR2 FQNNGV. The CDR3 contains 16 residues. V shed 7 bases and J 10 bases; nucleotides not matched to a gene: 15.

The chain couples TRBV29-1 to TRBJ2-5; D perhaps matches TRBD1 (6 bases). The CDR3 extends over 12 amino acids. Germline V gives CDR1 SQVTM, CDR2 ANQGSEA. Trimming removed 7 bases from V and 4 bases from J, with 13 bases in between. Written as DNA, the CDR3 is TGCAGCGCAAGACAGGTTGCAGAGACCCAGTACTTC. It yields the protein CSARQVAETQYF.

This clonotype has more than one count but fewer than ten. V usage is TRBV5-1 and J usage is TRBJ2-5; D remains unclear. Germline-derived CDR1 and CDR2 are SGHRS and YFSETQ. V lost 3 bases and J 4 bases, leaving 13 bases between the germline ends. The CDR3 length is 14 residues. The CDR3 sequence: CASSWAEPPETQYF. The DNA for the CDR3 is TGCGCCAGCAGCTGGGCCGAGCCCCCAGAGACCCAGTACTTC.